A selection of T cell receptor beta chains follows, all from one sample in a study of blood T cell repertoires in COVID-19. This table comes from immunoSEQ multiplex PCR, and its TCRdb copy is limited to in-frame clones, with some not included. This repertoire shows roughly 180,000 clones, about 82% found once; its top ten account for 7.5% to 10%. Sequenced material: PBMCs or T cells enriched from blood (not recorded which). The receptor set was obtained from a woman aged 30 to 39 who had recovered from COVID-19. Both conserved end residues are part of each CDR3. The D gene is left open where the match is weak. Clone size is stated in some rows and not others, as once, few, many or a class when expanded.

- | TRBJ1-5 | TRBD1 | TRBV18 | CAARGTGGDQPQHF | TGTGCCGCTCGGGGGACAGGGGGCGATCAGCCCCAGCATTTT
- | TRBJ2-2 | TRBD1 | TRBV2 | CASSKTGGSGELFF | TGTGCCAGCAGTAAGACAGGGGGCTCCGGGGAGCTGTTTTTT
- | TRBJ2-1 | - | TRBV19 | CASSIQIQLVYNEQFF | TGTGCCAGTAGTATACAGATCCAGCTAGTCTACAATGAGCAGTTCTTC
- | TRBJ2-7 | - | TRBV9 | CASSLRSGSYEQYF | TGTGCCAGCAGCCTCCGGTCGGGCTCCTACGAGCAGTACTTC
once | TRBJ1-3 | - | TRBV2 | CASSSLRHPSSGNTIYF | TGTGCCAGCAGTTCTCTTAGACATCCGAGCTCTGGAAACACCATATATTTT
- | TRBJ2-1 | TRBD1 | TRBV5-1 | CASSDGWGTGRNEQFF | TGCGCCAGCAGCGACGGGTGGGGGACAGGGAGAAATGAGCAGTTCTTC
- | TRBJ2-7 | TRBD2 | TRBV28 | CASSLAFGAGELYEQYF | TGTGCCAGCAGTTTAGCTTTCGGGGCGGGAGAATTGTACGAGCAGTACTTC
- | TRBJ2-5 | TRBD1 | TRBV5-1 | CASSGRTGGQETQYF | TGCGCCAGCAGCGGGCGGACAGGGGGGCAAGAGACCCAGTACTTC
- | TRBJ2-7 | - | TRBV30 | CAWSAPPKQYF | TGTGCCTGGAGTGCCCCCCCCAAGCAGTACTTC
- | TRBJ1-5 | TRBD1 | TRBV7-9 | CASSLATGGTQPQHF | TGTGCCAGCAGCTTAGCGACAGGGGGCACCCAGCCCCAGCATTTT
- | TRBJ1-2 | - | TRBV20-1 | CSASVPYGYTF | TGCAGTGCTAGCGTCCCCTATGGCTACACCTTC
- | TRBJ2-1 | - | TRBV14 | CASSQAIAVIPFF | TGTGCCAGCAGCCAAGCAATAGCGGTGATACCGTTCTTC
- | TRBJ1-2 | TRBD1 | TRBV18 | CASSPRTGDYGYTF | TGTGCCAGCTCACCCAGGACAGGAGACTATGGCTACACCTTC
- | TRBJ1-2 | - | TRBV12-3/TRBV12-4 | CASLESQNYGYTF | TGTGCCAGCCTCGAATCGCAGAACTATGGCTACACCTTC
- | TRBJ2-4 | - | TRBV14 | CASSQDLKNIQYF | TGTGCCAGCAGCCAAGATCTCAAAAACATTCAGTACTTC
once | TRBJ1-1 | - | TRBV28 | CASRGVDRHTEAFF | TGTGCCAGCAGGGGTGTCGACAGGCACACTGAAGCTTTCTTT
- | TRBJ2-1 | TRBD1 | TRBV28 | CASSFTKDRAQQFF | TGTGCCAGCAGTTTCACGAAAGACAGGGCCCAGCAGTTCTTC
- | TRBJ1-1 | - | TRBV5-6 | CASSLMIGQMNTEAFF | TGTGCCAGCAGCTTGATGATCGGACAAATGAACACTGAAGCTTTCTTT
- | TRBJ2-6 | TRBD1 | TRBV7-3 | CASSLKGQVFFGANVLTF | TGTGCCAGCAGCTTAAAGGGACAGGTGTTCTTTGGGGCCAACGTCCTGACTTTC
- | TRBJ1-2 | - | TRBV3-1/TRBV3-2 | CASSHGSALTF | TGTGCCAGCAGCCACGGGTCCGCCCTCACCTTC
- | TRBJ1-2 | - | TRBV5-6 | CASSSTGGYTF | TGTGCCAGCAGCTCTACAGGTGGCTACACCTTC
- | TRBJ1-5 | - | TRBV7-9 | CASSQIYEPQHF | TGTGCCAGCAGCCAGATTTATGAGCCCCAGCATTTT
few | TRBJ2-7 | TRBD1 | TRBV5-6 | CASSFAGTGSEQYF | TGTGCCAGCAGCTTCGCCGGGACAGGGAGCGAGCAGTACTTC
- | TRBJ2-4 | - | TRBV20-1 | CSARRQNIQYF | TGCAGTGCTAGGAGACAGAACATTCAGTACTTC
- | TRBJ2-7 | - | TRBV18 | CASSPVVLPGIMTYEQYF | TGTGCCAGCTCCCCTGTCGTCTTACCAGGGATTATGACGTACGAGCAGTACTTC
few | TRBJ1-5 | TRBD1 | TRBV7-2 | CATVTGVSNQPQHF | TGTGCCACCGTGACAGGGGTTAGCAATCAGCCCCAGCATTTT
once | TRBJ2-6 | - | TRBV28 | CASSPTNGEAGANVLTF | TGTGCCAGCAGTCCGACGAACGGGGAAGCGGGGGCCAACGTCCTGACTTTC
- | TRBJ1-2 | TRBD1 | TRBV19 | CASSQLPDRGSYGYTF | TGTGCCAGTAGCCAACTTCCAGACAGGGGTAGCTATGGCTACACCTTC
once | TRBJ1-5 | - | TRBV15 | CATSRDLGPNQPQHF | TGTGCCACCAGCAGAGATCTGGGGCCCAATCAGCCCCAGCATTTT
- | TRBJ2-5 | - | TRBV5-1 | CASSLPGLQETQYF | TGCGCCAGCAGCTTGCCCGGACTTCAAGAGACCCAGTACTTC
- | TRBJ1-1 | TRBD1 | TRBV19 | CASSVTGGNTEAFF | TGTGCCAGTAGTGTTACAGGGGGGAACACTGAAGCTTTCTTT
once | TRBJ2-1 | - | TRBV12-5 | CASGLGQGRLNEQFF | TGTGCTAGTGGTTTGGGGCAGGGAAGGTTGAATGAGCAGTTCTTC
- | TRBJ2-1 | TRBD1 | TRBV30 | CAWTGTGAVNNEQFF | TGTGCCTGGACCGGGACAGGGGCGGTCAACAATGAGCAGTTCTTC
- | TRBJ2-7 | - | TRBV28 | CASSLFRDTPYEQYF | TGTGCCAGCAGTTTATTCCGGGACACCCCCTACGAGCAGTACTTC
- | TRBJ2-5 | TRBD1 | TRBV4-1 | CASSQDTWGQEQETQYF | TGCGCCAGCAGCCAAGATACATGGGGACAGGAACAAGAGACCCAGTACTTC
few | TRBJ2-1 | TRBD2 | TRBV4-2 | CASSQALAGHNEQFF | TGTGCCAGCAGCCAAGCGCTAGCGGGGCACAATGAGCAGTTCTTC
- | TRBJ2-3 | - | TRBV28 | CASAGTSTDTQYF | TGTGCTAGTGCCGGGACTAGCACAGATACGCAGTATTTT
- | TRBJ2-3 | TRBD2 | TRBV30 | CAWRAGLAGVDTQYF | TGTGCCTGGCGTGCGGGTCTAGCGGGAGTAGATACGCAGTATTTT
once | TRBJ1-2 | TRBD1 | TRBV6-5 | CASTPTGSNYGYTF | TGTGCCAGCACCCCGACAGGGAGTAACTATGGCTACACCTTC
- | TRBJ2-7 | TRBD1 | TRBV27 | CASSSWTGDYEQYF | TGTGCCAGCAGTTCGTGGACAGGGGATTACGAGCAGTACTTC
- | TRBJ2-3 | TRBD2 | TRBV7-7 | CASSLGSGPGTDTQYF | TGTGCCAGCAGCTTGGGTAGCGGGCCAGGCACAGATACGCAGTATTTT
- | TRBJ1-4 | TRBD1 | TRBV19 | CASSGQGFGKLFF | TGTGCCAGCAGCGGACAGGGTTTTGGAAAACTGTTTTTT
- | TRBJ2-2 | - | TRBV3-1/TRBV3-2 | CASSQALIVTGELFF | TGTGCCAGCAGCCAAGCACTAATTGTCACCGGGGAGCTGTTTTTT
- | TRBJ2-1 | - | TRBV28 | CASNFGGDEQFF | TGTGCCAGCAATTTCGGGGGAGATGAGCAGTTCTTC
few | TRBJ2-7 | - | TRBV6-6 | CASSYRQGLYEQYF | TGTGCCAGCAGTTACCGGCAGGGGCTATACGAGCAGTACTTC
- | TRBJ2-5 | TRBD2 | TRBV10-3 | CAISQAGVQETQYF | TGTGCCATCAGTCAGGCGGGGGTTCAAGAGACCCAGTACTTC
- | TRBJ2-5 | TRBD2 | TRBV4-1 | CASRRGLAVQETQYF | TGCGCCAGCCGGCGGGGTCTAGCGGTCCAAGAGACCCAGTACTTC
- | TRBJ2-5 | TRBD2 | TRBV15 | CATSRDLAGGGTETQYF | TGTGCCACCAGCAGAGATTTAGCGGGAGGAGGGACGGAGACCCAGTACTTC
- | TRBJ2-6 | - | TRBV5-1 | CASSLGQFSGANVLTF | TGCGCCAGCAGCTTGGGACAGTTCTCTGGGGCCAACGTCCTGACTTTC
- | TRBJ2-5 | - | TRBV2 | CASSKQGGETQYF | TGTGCCAGCAGTAAACAGGGGGGGGAGACCCAGTACTTC
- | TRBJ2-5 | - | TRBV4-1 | CASSPPRGNYETQYF | TGCGCCAGCAGCCCTCCTAGGGGGAACTATGAGACCCAGTACTTC
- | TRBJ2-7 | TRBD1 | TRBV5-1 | CASKWASWGTVGNFSYEQYF | TGCGCCAGCAAATGGGCCTCGTGGGGGACAGTGGGGAACTTTTCCTACGAGCAGTACTTC
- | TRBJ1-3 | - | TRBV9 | CASSVEGTGGNTIYF | TGTGCCAGCAGCGTAGAAGGGACTGGAGGAAACACCATATATTTT
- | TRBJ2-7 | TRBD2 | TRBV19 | CASSVTSGGAYEQYF | TGTGCCAGTAGTGTCACTAGCGGTGGAGCCTACGAGCAGTACTTC
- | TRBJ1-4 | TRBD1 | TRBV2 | CASSRDRGTNEKLFF | TGTGCCAGCAGTCGGGACAGGGGAACTAATGAAAAACTGTTTTTT
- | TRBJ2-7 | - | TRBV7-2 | CASSNIVGGVPTYEQYF | TGTGCCAGCAGCAACATTGTTGGCGGGGTGCCCACCTACGAGCAGTACTTC
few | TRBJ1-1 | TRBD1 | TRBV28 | CASSSPGQANTEAFF | TGTGCCAGCAGTTCTCCGGGACAGGCGAACACTGAAGCTTTCTTT
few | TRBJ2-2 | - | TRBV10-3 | CAISVSPGVGELFF | TGTGCCATCAGTGTCAGCCCCGGGGTCGGGGAGCTGTTTTTT
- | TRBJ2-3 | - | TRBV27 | CASSLSGLAGADTQYF | TGTGCCAGCAGTTTATCAGGGCTAGCTGGGGCAGATACGCAGTATTTT
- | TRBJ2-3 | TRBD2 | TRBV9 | CASSRSGSTDTQYF | TGTGCCAGCAGTCGTAGCGGGAGCACAGATACGCAGTATTTT